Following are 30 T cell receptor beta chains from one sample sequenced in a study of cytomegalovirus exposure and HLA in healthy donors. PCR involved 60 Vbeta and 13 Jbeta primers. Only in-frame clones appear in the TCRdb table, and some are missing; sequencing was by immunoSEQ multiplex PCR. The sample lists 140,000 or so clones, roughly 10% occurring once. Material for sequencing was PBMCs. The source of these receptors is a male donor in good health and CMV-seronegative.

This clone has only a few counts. CDR3 sequence: CASSEAGAADTQYF. CDR3 coding DNA: TGTGCCAGCAGTGAGGCGGGAGCGGCAGATACGCAGTATTTT. The chain carries TRBV6-4 and TRBJ2-3, with 7 bases fitting TRBD2. J was trimmed by 4 bases and V by 3 bases; bases with no gene match: 4. This CDR3 has 14 residues. The V gene's germline CDR1 is MRHNA and CDR2 SNTAGT.

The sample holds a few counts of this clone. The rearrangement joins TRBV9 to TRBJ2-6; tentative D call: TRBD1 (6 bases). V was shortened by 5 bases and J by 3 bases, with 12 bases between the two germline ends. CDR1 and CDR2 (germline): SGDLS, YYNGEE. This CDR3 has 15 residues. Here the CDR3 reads CASSIQGNGANVLTF. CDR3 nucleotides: TGTGCCAGCAGTATACAGGGTAATGGGGCCAACGTCCTGACTTTC.

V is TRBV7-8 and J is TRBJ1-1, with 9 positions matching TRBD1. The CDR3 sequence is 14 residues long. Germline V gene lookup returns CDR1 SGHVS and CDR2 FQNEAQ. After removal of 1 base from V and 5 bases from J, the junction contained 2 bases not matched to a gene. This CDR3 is CASSLGDRATEAFF. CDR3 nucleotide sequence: TGTGCCAGCAGCTTAGGGGACAGGGCAACTGAAGCTTTCTTT.

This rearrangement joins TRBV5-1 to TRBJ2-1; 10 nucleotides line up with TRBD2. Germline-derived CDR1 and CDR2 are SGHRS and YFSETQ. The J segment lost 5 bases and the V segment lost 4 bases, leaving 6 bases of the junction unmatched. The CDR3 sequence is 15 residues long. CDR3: CASSVAGLANNEQFF. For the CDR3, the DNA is TGCGCCAGCAGCGTAGCGGGACTAGCGAACAATGAGCAGTTCTTC.

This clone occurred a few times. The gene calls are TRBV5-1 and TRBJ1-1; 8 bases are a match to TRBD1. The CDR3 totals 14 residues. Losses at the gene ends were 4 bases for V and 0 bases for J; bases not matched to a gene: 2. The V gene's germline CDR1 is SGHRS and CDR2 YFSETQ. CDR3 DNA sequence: TGCGCCAGCAGCCAGGGACAGGTGAACACTGAAGCTTTCTTT. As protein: CASSQGQVNTEAFF.

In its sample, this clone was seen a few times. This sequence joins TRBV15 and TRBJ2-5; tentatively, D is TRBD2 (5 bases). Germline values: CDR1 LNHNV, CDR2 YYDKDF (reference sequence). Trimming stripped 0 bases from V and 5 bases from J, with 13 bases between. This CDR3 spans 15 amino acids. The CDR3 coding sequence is TGTGCCACCAGCAGAGATAGAACTAGGTGGGAGACCCAGTACTTC. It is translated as CATSRDRTRWETQYF.

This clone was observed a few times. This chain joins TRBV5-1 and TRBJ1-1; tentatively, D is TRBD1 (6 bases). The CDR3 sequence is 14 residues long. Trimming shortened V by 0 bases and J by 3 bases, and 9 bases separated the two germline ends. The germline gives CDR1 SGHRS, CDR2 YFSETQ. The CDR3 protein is CASSLEGVDTEAFF. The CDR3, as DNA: TGCGCCAGCAGCTTGGAGGGGGTAGACACTGAAGCTTTCTTT.

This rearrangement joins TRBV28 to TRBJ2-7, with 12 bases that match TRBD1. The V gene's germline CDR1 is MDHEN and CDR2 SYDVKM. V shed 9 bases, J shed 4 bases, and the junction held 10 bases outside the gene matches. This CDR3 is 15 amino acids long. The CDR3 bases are TGTGCCAGTACTGCCCGGGACAGGGGGCTGTACGAGCAGTACTTC. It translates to CASTARDRGLYEQYF.

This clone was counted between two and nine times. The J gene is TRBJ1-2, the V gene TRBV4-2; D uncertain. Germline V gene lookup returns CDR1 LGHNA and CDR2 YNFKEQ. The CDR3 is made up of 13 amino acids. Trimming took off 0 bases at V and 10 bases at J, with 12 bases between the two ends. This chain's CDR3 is CASSQELRRDYTF. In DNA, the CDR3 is TGTGCCAGCAGCCAAGAACTACGACGTGACTACACCTTC.

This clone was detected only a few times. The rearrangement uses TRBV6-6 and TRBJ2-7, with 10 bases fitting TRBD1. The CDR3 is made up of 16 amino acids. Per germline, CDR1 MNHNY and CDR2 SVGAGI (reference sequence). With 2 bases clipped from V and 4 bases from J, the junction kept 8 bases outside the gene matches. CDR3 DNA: TGTGCCAGCAGTTACGGAGTGGGACAGGGGAGTTACGAGCAGTACTTC. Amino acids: CASSYGVGQGSYEQYF.

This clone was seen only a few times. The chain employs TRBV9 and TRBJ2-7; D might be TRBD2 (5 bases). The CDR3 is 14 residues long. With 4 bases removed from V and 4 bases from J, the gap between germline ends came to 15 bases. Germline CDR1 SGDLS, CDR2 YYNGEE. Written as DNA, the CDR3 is TGTGCCAGCAGCCCTAGACCGGGGTCATACGAGCAGTACTTC. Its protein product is CASSPRPGSYEQYF.

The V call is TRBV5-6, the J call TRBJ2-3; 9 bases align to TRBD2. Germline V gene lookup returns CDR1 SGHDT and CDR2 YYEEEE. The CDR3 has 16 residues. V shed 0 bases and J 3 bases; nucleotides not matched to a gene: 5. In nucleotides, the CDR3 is TGTGCCAGCAGCTTGGTGCAAACTAGCGGGACAGATACGCAGTATTTT. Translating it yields CASSLVQTSGTDTQYF.

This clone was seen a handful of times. The DNA of the CDR3 is TGTGCCAGCTCGGCCGACAGTTTAGGCAATCAGCCCCAGCATTTT. Its translation is CASSADSLGNQPQHF. V is TRBV18 and J is TRBJ1-5; D may be TRBD1 (5 bases). V shed 6 bases and J shed 2 bases, with 14 bases lying between them. This CDR3 spans 15 amino acids. Germline V gene data show CDR1 as KGHSH and CDR2 as LQKENI. Combining the CDR3 with reference TRBV18 and TRBJ1-5 gives the whole variable domain NAGVMQNPRHLVRRRGQEARLRCSPMKGHSHVYWYRQLPEEGLKFMVYLQKENIIDESGMPKERFSAEFPKEGPSILRIQQVVRGDSAAYFCASSADSLGNQPQHFGDGTRLSIL.

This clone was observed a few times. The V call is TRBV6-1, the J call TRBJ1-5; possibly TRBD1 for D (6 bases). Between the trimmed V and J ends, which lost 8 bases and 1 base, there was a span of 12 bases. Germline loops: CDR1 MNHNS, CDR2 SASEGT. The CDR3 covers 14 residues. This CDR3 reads CASERTASNQPQHF. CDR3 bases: TGTGCCAGCGAAAGGACAGCCAGCAATCAGCCCCAGCATTTT.

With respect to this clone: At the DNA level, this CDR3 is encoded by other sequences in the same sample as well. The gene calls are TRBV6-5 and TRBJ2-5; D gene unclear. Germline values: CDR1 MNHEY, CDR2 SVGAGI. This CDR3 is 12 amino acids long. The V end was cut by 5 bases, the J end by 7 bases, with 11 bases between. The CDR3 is CASSTPQRTQYF. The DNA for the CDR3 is TGTGCCAGCAGTACCCCACAGAGGACCCAGTACTTC.

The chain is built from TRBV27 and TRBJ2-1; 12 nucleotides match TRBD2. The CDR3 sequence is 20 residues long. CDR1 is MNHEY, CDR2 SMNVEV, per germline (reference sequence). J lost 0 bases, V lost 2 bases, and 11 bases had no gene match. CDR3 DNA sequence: TGTGCCAGCAGTTTACCAAGGACCCGGACTAGCGGGATCTCCTACAATGAGCAGTTCTTC. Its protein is CASSLPRTRTSGISYNEQFF.

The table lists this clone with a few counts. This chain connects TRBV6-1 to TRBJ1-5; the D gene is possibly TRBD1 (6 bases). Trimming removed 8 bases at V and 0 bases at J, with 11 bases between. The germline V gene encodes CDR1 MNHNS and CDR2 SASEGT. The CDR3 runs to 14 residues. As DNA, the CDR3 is TGTGCCAGCTCGGACAGACCTAGCAATCAGCCCCAGCATTTT. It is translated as CASSDRPSNQPQHF.

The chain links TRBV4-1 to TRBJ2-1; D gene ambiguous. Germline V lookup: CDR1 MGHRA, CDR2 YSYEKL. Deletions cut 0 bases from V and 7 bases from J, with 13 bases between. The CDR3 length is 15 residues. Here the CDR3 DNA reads TGCGCCAGCAGCCAAGAAAGAGCTCGGTTGAATGAGCAGTTCTTC. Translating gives CASSQERARLNEQFF.

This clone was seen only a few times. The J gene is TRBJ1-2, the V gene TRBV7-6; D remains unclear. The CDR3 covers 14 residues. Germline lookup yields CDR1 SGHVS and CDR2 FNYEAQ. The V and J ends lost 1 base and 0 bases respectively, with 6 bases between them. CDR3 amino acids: CASSLGPTNYGYTF. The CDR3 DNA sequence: TGTGCCAGCAGCTTAGGGCCAACTAACTATGGCTACACCTTC.

The CDR3 region has the DNA TGTGCCAGTAGTATAGAGACCCAGGGGCCCCAGCATTTT. It is translated as CASSIETQGPQHF. The chain links TRBV19 to TRBJ1-5; D may be TRBD1 (5 bases). There are 13 residues in the CDR3. Trimming took off 0 bases at V and 9 bases at J, with 9 bases between the two ends. Germline V lookup: CDR1 LNHDA, CDR2 SQIVND (reference sequence).

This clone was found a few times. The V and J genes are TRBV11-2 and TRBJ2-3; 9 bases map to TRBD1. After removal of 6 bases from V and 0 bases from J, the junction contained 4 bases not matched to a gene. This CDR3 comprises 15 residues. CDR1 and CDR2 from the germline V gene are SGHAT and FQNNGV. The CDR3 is CASRPGTGSTDTQYF. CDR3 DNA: TGTGCCAGCAGGCCCGGGACAGGGAGCACAGATACGCAGTATTTT. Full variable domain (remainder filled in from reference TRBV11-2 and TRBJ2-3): EAGVAQSPRYKIIEKRQSVAFWCNPISGHATLYWYQQILGQGPKLLIQFQNNGVVDDSQLPKDRFSAERLKGVDSTLKIQPAKLEDSAVYLCASRPGTGSTDTQYFGPGTRLTVL.

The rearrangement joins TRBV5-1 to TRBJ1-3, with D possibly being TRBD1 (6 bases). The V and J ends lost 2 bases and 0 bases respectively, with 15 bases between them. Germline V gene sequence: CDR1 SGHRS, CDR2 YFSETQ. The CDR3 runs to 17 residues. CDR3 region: CASSFGGWTDSGNTIYF. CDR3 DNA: TGCGCCAGCAGCTTTGGAGGCTGGACAGACTCTGGAAACACCATATATTTT.

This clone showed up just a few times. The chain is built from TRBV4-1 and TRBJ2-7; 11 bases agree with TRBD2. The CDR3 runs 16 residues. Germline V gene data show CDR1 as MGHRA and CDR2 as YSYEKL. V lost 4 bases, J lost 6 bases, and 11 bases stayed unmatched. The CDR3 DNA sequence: TGCGCCAGCAGCCCCCGAGCACTAGCGGGAGTAAGCGAGCAGTACTTC. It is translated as CASSPRALAGVSEQYF.

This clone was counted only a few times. The CDR3 reads CASSLEGVTYEQYF. In DNA form, the CDR3 reads TGTGCCAGCAGCTTAGAGGGGGTGACCTACGAGCAGTACTTC. V is TRBV7-2 and J is TRBJ2-7, with D tentatively TRBD1 (6 bases). There are 14 residues in the CDR3. Germline assignment: CDR1 SGHTA and CDR2 FQGNSA. The V gene lost 1 base and the J gene lost 2 bases, with 9 bases spanning the gap.

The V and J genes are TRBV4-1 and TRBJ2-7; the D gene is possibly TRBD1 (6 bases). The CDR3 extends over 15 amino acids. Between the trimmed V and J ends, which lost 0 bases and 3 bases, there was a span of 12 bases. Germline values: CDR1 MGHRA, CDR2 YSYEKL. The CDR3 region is CASSQENREYYEQYF. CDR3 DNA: TGCGCCAGCAGCCAAGAAAACAGGGAATACTACGAGCAGTACTTC.

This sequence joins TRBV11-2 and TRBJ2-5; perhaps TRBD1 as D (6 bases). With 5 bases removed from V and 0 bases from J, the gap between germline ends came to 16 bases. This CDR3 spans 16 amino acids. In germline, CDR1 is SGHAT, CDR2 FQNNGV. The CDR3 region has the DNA TGTGCCAGCAGCGACGGACAGACCAAGTACCAAGAGACCCAGTACTTC. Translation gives CASSDGQTKYQETQYF.

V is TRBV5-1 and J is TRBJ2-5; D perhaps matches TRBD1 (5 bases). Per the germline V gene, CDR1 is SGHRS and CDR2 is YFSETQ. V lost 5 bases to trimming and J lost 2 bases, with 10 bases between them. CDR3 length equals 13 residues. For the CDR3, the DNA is TGCGCCAGCAGTCGGACACCGCAAGAGACCCAGTACTTC. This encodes CASSRTPQETQYF. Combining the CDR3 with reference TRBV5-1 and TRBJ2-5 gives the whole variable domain KAGVTQTPRYLIKTRGQQVTLSCSPISGHRSVSWYQQTPGQGLQFLFEYFSETQRNKGNFPGRFSGRQFSNSRSEMNVSTLELGDSALYLCASSRTPQETQYFGPGTRLLVL.

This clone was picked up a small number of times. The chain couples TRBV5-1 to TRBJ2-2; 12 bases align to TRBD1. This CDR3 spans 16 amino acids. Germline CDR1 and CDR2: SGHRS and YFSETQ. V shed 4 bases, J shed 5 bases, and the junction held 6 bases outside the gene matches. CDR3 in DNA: TGCGCCAGCAGCGGGGGACAGGGGGCGCGAACCGGGGAGCTGTTTTTT. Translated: CASSGGQGARTGELFF. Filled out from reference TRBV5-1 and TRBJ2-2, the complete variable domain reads KAGVTQTPRYLIKTRGQQVTLSCSPISGHRSVSWYQQTPGQGLQFLFEYFSETQRNKGNFPGRFSGRQFSNSRSEMNVSTLELGDSALYLCASSGGQGARTGELFFGEGSRLTVL.

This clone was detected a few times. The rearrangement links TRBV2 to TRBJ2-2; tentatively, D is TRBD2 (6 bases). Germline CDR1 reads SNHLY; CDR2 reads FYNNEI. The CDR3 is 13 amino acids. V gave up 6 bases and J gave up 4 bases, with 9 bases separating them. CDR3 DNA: TGTGCCAGCAGGACCGGGGGCACCGGGGAGCTGTTTTTT. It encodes CASRTGGTGELFF.

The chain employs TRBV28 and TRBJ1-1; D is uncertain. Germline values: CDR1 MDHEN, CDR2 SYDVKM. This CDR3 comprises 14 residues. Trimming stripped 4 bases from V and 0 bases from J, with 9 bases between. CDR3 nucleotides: TGTGCCAGCAGTTCCCGGGTCATGAACACTGAAGCTTTCTTT. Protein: CASSSRVMNTEAFF.